Below, one T cell receptor beta chain is given with its context. This entry is derived from a study of blood T cell repertoires in COVID-19. Study details: There were acute and convalescent COVID-19 samples, and they came from the United States, Italy and Spain. The analysed material was cDNA or gDNA that came from T cells, B-cell-depleted T cells, or PBMCs.

CDR1 is MNHEY and CDR2 is SVGAGI in the germline V gene. The length of the CDR3 is 12 residues. V lost 6 bases and J 7 bases, leaving 7 bases between the germline ends. Original data processing: Amplification from reference gene primers served as the basis for estimated nucleated cell counts. Some clones are missing from TCRdb's copy, which holds only in-frame ones; the method was immunoSEQ multiplex PCR. That table is the source of V, J and clone size, and D and trimming were worked out from the DNA. The sample consists of under 70,000 clones, roughly 90% of them appearing once. The sequencing sample was made of peripheral blood. The origin of this receptor is a man aged 60 to 69 with active COVID-19. This sequence joins TRBV6-5 and TRBJ1-6; tentatively, D is TRBD1 (5 bases). In DNA form, the CDR3 reads TGTGCCAGCAGAAAGGGGAATTCACCCCTCCACTTT. It is translated as CASRKGNSPLHF.